The source of this T cell receptor beta chain is a study of shared T cell receptors in the human thymus. The CDR3 extends over 16 amino acids. The germline V gene encodes CDR1 KGHSH and CDR2 LQKENI. With 5 bases clipped from V and 4 bases from J, the junction kept 13 bases outside the gene matches. Using immunoSEQ multiplex PCR, the repertoire was profiled, and TCRdb retains in-frame clones only, with some absent. The sample carries roughly 710,000 clones, 75% to 90% recorded once. The sample was also reused in another study, on human thymus T cells. In that study: Thymic resections from corrective heart surgery supplied the tissue. Related research described thymic repertoires that were highly overlapping among unrelated individuals.

The clonotype originates from a girl younger than two with a congenital heart defect. The material sequenced was thymocytes. The chain has TRBV18 and TRBJ2-7; TRBD1 matches at 8 bases. CDR3 sequence (DNA): TGTGCCAGCTCAGGGGACCTGGACAGGGTCAAGTACGAGCAGTACTTC. Translating gives CASSGDLDRVKYEQYF.